This TCR beta chain is drawn from a study of high-grade serous ovarian cancer treatment subgroups (dated by TCRdb to about 2021). Describing the broader study: Sequencing yielded a mean of around 14,000 reads and more than 6,000 unique TCR beta rearrangements per sample. A cohort of about 30 patients was included: some 10 with no residual disease after primary surgery (R0), some 10 who were excellent NACT responders, and some 10 who were poor NACT responders. In total there were around 99 samples, since every patient provided one primary tumor sample and two metastatic tumor samples. The study profiled TCR beta repertoires in high-grade serous ovarian cancer patients grouped by complete gross resection or neoadjuvant chemotherapy response under a laparoscopic triage algorithm. Results the study describes overall, beyond this receptor: Tumors from the same patient had repertoire similarity ranging from about 0.095 to 0.8, while tumors from different patients showed almost no similarity. Neoantigen level correlated positively with TCR clonal relatedness, and copy number variation and mutation load from whole-genome sequencing showed a positive trend with TCR clonal relatedness. TCR repertoire analyses focused on CDR3; CDR1 and CDR2 were not analyzed. Spatial information was not captured by bulk tumor TCR sequencing, so insight into HGSC tumor complexity and diversity was limited.

The 100 or so tumor samples were subjected to high-throughput TCR profiling using ImmunoSEQ. The paper's processing steps were these. Richness (unique productive sequences), clonality, evenness and relatedness were included as repertoire diversity metrics, and similarity between samples was assessed with the Bhattacharyya coefficient. In a sensitivity analysis, TCRs with fewer than two reads were excluded, and consistent conclusions were obtained. The table was pulled from immuneACCESS by TCRdb, which kept in-frame rearrangements only. Such tables lose some clones; where checked, under half of the loss comes from unresolved V genes, and the rest has no known cause. The D gene and trimming were derived from the DNA, and the V and J assignments and clone size from that table. The sample records roughly 9,000 clones, about 85% of which are singletons. The ten largest clones represent approximately 1.5% of the sample.

Of note for this clone: The clone's antigen remains unknown. The sample holds no much larger clone one base away, and base qualities are not on file.

Its CDR3 holds 17 amino acids, cysteine through phenylalanine. Of all the DNA, just the CDR3 is kept, 51 bases in frame from base 1. For this chain, trimming is 5 bases at the V end and 2 bases at the J end, and the number of junction bases without a gene match is 9. The germline V gene sets CDR1 to SGHAT and CDR2 to FQNNGV. Collection of tumor samples took place before definitive surgery or chemotherapy. Genomic DNA was extracted by the MD Anderson Biospecimen Extraction Resource, and TCR sequencing was done by the MD Anderson Cancer Genomics Laboratory. The specimen sequenced was tumor tissue. The sequence came from a human donor with high-grade serous ovarian cancer. The sequence joins TRBV11-2 to TRBJ2-3, with 11 bases in between that match TRBD1. The sequenced DNA: TGTGCCAGCAGCCCTCGGACAGGGGGCTTGTTCACAGATACGCAGTATTTT. This encodes CASSPRTGGLFTDTQYF.